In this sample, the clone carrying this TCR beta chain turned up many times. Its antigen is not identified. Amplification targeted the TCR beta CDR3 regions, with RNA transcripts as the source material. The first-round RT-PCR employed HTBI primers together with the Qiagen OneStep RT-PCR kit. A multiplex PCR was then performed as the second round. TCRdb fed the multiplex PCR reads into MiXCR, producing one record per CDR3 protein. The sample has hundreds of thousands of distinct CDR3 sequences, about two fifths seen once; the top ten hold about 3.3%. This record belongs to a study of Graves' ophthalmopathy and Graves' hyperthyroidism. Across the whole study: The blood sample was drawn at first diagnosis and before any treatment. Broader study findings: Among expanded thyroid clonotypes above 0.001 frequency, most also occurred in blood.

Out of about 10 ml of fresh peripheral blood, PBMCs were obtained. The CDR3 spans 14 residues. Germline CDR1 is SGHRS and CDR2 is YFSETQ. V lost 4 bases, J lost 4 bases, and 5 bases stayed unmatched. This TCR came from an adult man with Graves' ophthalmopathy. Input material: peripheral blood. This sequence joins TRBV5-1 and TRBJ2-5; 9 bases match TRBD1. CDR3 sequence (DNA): TGCGCCAGCAGCGTGGACAGGGGAAGAGAGACCCAGTACTTC. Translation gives CASSVDRGRETQYF.